Sequencing of this TCR beta chain was carried out in a study of cytomegalovirus exposure and HLA in healthy donors. Study-wide context: It was reported in a later analysis that the approximately 110 validation repertoires used the same platform as the 500 to 700 first-cohort repertoires. Study-wide points: The study flagged fewer than 200 TCR beta chains as cytomegalovirus-associated. Some public TCRs appeared in many individuals, while most sequences were rare.

Notes on this clone: What it recognizes is unknown.

The CDR3 is 14 amino acids. Germline CDR1 SGDLS, CDR2 YYNGEE. V was clipped by 0 bases and J by 4 bases, with 7 bases between them. Produced via immunoSEQ multiplex PCR; TCRdb's table is partial and in-frame only. The repertoire includes 140,000 or so clones, 87% of them detected once, and about 4.9% sits in the top ten. What was sequenced was PBMCs. This rearrangement joins TRBV9 to TRBJ2-2; D gene uncertain. The TCR sequence derives from a man between 18 and 29 years old in good health and CMV-seropositive. The CDR3: CASSVGWSTGELFF. The CDR3 bases are TGTGCCAGCAGCGTAGGGTGGAGCACCGGGGAGCTGTTTTTT.